Listed below are T cell receptor beta chains from one sample, sequenced in a study of blood T cell repertoires in COVID-19. The method was immunoSEQ multiplex PCR; TCRdb's version includes in-frame clones alone and lacks a portion of them. Of 65,000 to 90,000 clones in the sample, approximately 86% were seen once. The sample was peripheral blood. These receptors all come from a man older than 75 with COVID-19, enrolled during active disease. Both conserved end residues are part of each CDR3. The order of the fields is clone size, V gene, J gene, D gene, CDR3 DNA, CDR3 protein. A D gene is named only where the DNA matches it firmly. Clone size is not always given. Where it is, it says once, few, many or a class for expanded clones.

clone_size: .; v_call: TRBV5-4; j_call: TRBJ1-2; d_call: .; cdr3_nt: TGTGCCAGCAGCTTTGAAGGCGGGGGCTATGGCTACACCTTC; cdr3_aa: CASSFEGGGYGYTF
clone_size: .; v_call: TRBV12-5; j_call: TRBJ2-6; d_call: .; cdr3_nt: TGTGCTAGTGGTCAGGGGGGCTCTGGGGCCAACGTCCTGACTTTC; cdr3_aa: CASGQGGSGANVLTF
clone_size: once; v_call: TRBV28; j_call: TRBJ1-2; d_call: .; cdr3_nt: TGTGCCAGCAGAGGGACTTCAACACTCTATGGCTACACCTTC; cdr3_aa: CASRGTSTLYGYTF
clone_size: once; v_call: TRBV14; j_call: TRBJ1-2; d_call: .; cdr3_nt: TGTGCCAGCAGTCAGACAGGCTTCTATGGCTACACCTTC; cdr3_aa: CASSQTGFYGYTF
clone_size: .; v_call: TRBV18; j_call: TRBJ2-1; d_call: .; cdr3_nt: TGTGCCAGCTCACCACCGAGGGTCCAGAGCTCCTACAATGAGCAGTTCTTC; cdr3_aa: CASSPPRVQSSYNEQFF
clone_size: .; v_call: TRBV28; j_call: TRBJ1-4; d_call: .; cdr3_nt: TGTGCCAGCAGCACCTCCGACCTCGGGGGTGAAAAACTGTTTTTT; cdr3_aa: CASSTSDLGGEKLFF
clone_size: .; v_call: TRBV10-3; j_call: TRBJ1-4; d_call: TRBD1; cdr3_nt: TGTGCCACGGGACAGGGAAATGAAAAACTGTTTTTT; cdr3_aa: CATGQGNEKLFF
clone_size: .; v_call: TRBV29-1; j_call: TRBJ1-3; d_call: .; cdr3_nt: TGCAGCGTTGGGGGTGGGAGAGCTGGAAACACCATATATTTT; cdr3_aa: CSVGGGRAGNTIYF
clone_size: few; v_call: TRBV9; j_call: TRBJ1-1; d_call: TRBD1; cdr3_nt: TGTGCCAGCAGCTACGGGCAGGGGGCCGCTGAAGCTTTCTTT; cdr3_aa: CASSYGQGAAEAFF
clone_size: once; v_call: TRBV27; j_call: TRBJ1-2; d_call: TRBD1; cdr3_nt: TGTGCCAGCAGTCAATCATTGGACAGGGAGGGCTATGGCTACACCTTC; cdr3_aa: CASSQSLDREGYGYTF
clone_size: .; v_call: TRBV15; j_call: TRBJ2-2; d_call: .; cdr3_nt: TGTGCCACCAGCAGAGAACCGACTCCCAACACCGGGGAGCTGTTTTTT; cdr3_aa: CATSREPTPNTGELFF
clone_size: many; v_call: TRBV10-1; j_call: TRBJ2-1; d_call: TRBD2; cdr3_nt: TGCGCCAGCAGCCTCGGGGGGTCCTACAATGAGCAGTTCTTC; cdr3_aa: CASSLGGSYNEQFF
clone_size: .; v_call: TRBV19; j_call: TRBJ1-5; d_call: .; cdr3_nt: TGTGCCAGCAGCCCAGGTAGGGGTGGCAATCAGCCCCAGCATTTT; cdr3_aa: CASSPGRGGNQPQHF
clone_size: .; v_call: TRBV7-9; j_call: TRBJ1-2; d_call: .; cdr3_nt: TGTGCCAGCAGCTCCCCAGGGTACTATGGCTACACCTTC; cdr3_aa: CASSSPGYYGYTF
clone_size: .; v_call: TRBV9; j_call: TRBJ1-1; d_call: TRBD1; cdr3_nt: TGTGCCAGCAGCGTATTCGACAGGGGTTACACTGAAGCTTTCTTT; cdr3_aa: CASSVFDRGYTEAFF
clone_size: .; v_call: TRBV7-3; j_call: TRBJ2-1; d_call: .; cdr3_nt: TGTGCCAGCAGCCCAAAGGGGGGGGCACGGTACAATGAGCAGTTCTTC; cdr3_aa: CASSPKGGARYNEQFF
clone_size: .; v_call: TRBV15; j_call: TRBJ2-5; d_call: TRBD1; cdr3_nt: TGTGCCACCAGCAGAGTCGGGACAGTCCAAGAGACCCAGTACTTC; cdr3_aa: CATSRVGTVQETQYF
clone_size: few; v_call: TRBV9; j_call: TRBJ2-7; d_call: TRBD1; cdr3_nt: TGTGCCAGCAGCATGGACAGGGATACCTACGAGCAGTACTTC; cdr3_aa: CASSMDRDTYEQYF
clone_size: .; v_call: TRBV15; j_call: TRBJ1-5; d_call: .; cdr3_nt: TGTGCCACCAGCATCCCAGGGCTTAGCCAGCCCCAGCATTTT; cdr3_aa: CATSIPGLSQPQHF
clone_size: .; v_call: TRBV28; j_call: TRBJ1-2; d_call: .; cdr3_nt: TGTGCCAGCAGTTTGGCCGACGGAGCCAACTATGGCTACACCTTC; cdr3_aa: CASSLADGANYGYTF
clone_size: .; v_call: TRBV12-5; j_call: TRBJ1-4; d_call: .; cdr3_nt: TGTGCTAGTGGTTTACCGGGGGGGAGTAGTGAAAAACTGTTTTTT; cdr3_aa: CASGLPGGSSEKLFF
clone_size: once; v_call: TRBV18; j_call: TRBJ2-6; d_call: .; cdr3_nt: TGTGCCAGCTCACCATGGGCTAAAAAGGAGGCTGGGGCCAACGTCCTGACTTTC; cdr3_aa: CASSPWAKKEAGANVLTF
clone_size: .; v_call: TRBV4-2; j_call: TRBJ2-7; d_call: TRBD1; cdr3_nt: TGTGCCAGCAGCCAAGAAGGGGCGGGACAGGGGACCCACGAGCAGTACTTC; cdr3_aa: CASSQEGAGQGTHEQYF
clone_size: .; v_call: TRBV6-5; j_call: TRBJ1-5; d_call: .; cdr3_nt: TGTGCCAGCTTAGACACCCAGGAGCCCCAGCATTTT; cdr3_aa: CASLDTQEPQHF
clone_size: many; v_call: TRBV19; j_call: TRBJ2-7; d_call: TRBD1; cdr3_nt: TGTGCCAGTAGTGTTGGACAGGGCCGCTACGAGCAGTACTTC; cdr3_aa: CASSVGQGRYEQYF
clone_size: .; v_call: TRBV3-1/TRBV3-2; j_call: TRBJ1-5; d_call: .; cdr3_nt: TGTGCCAGCAGCCAAGCCAGAAGCAATCAGCCCCAGCATTTT; cdr3_aa: CASSQARSNQPQHF
clone_size: .; v_call: TRBV7-6; j_call: TRBJ2-1; d_call: TRBD2; cdr3_nt: TGTGCCAGCAGCGTAAGACTAGCGGGGGGCCCCCGCTCCTACAATGAGCAGTTCTTC; cdr3_aa: CASSVRLAGGPRSYNEQFF
clone_size: .; v_call: TRBV4-2; j_call: TRBJ1-2; d_call: .; cdr3_nt: TGTGCCAGCAGCCAAGAACACCGGGGAAGATATGGCTACACCTTC; cdr3_aa: CASSQEHRGRYGYTF
clone_size: .; v_call: TRBV19; j_call: TRBJ1-2; d_call: .; cdr3_nt: TGTGCCAGCTCCGGAGGCTCATATATAATAGGGTATGGCTACACCTTC; cdr3_aa: CASSGGSYIIGYGYTF
clone_size: .; v_call: TRBV5-1; j_call: TRBJ1-1; d_call: TRBD1; cdr3_nt: TGCGCCAGTAGTTTAGGGGGCGCGGACACTGAAGCTTTCTTT; cdr3_aa: CASSLGGADTEAFF
clone_size: .; v_call: TRBV4-1; j_call: TRBJ1-1; d_call: .; cdr3_nt: TGCGCCAGCAGCCAAGATCGGGGAAACACTGAAGCTTTCTTT; cdr3_aa: CASSQDRGNTEAFF
clone_size: .; v_call: TRBV19; j_call: TRBJ1-1; d_call: .; cdr3_nt: TGTGCCAGTAGTCCCGGACAGATTTACACTGAAGCTTTCTTT; cdr3_aa: CASSPGQIYTEAFF
clone_size: few; v_call: TRBV5-4; j_call: TRBJ2-5; d_call: .; cdr3_nt: TGTGCCAGCAGCCGCCAAGAGACCCAGTACTTC; cdr3_aa: CASSRQETQYF
clone_size: .; v_call: TRBV11-2; j_call: TRBJ2-5; d_call: .; cdr3_nt: TGTGCCAGCAGCTCACAAGAGACCCAGTACTTC; cdr3_aa: CASSSQETQYF
clone_size: once; v_call: TRBV5-1; j_call: TRBJ1-6; d_call: .; cdr3_nt: TGCGCCAGCAGCCAGGCCACTAATTCACCCCTCCACTTT; cdr3_aa: CASSQATNSPLHF
clone_size: few; v_call: TRBV11-2; j_call: TRBJ1-2; d_call: .; cdr3_nt: TGTGCCAGCAGCTTTCGGGTCAACTATGGCTACACCTTC; cdr3_aa: CASSFRVNYGYTF
clone_size: .; v_call: TRBV29-1; j_call: TRBJ1-3; d_call: .; cdr3_nt: TGCAGCGTTTACCAGGACTCTGGAAACACCATATATTTT; cdr3_aa: CSVYQDSGNTIYF
clone_size: .; v_call: TRBV7-6; j_call: TRBJ1-5; d_call: .; cdr3_nt: TGTGCCAGCAGCCCTAGAGGGGGTAGGAATCAGCCCCAGCATTTT; cdr3_aa: CASSPRGGRNQPQHF
clone_size: few; v_call: TRBV4-2; j_call: TRBJ2-6; d_call: .; cdr3_nt: TGTGCCAGCAGCCTAACAGGGACTGGGGCCAACGTCCTGACTTTC; cdr3_aa: CASSLTGTGANVLTF
clone_size: .; v_call: TRBV12-3/TRBV12-4; j_call: TRBJ2-3; d_call: .; cdr3_nt: TGTGCCAGCATTCCGGTTAGCACAGATACGCAGTATTTT; cdr3_aa: CASIPVSTDTQYF
clone_size: once; v_call: TRBV6-5; j_call: TRBJ1-5; d_call: TRBD1; cdr3_nt: TGTGCCAGCAGGGGACAGGGGAGCAATCAGCCCCAGCATTTT; cdr3_aa: CASRGQGSNQPQHF